The 15 T cell receptor beta chains below come from one sample, sequenced in a study of T cell repertoires in cytomegalovirus infection. The antigens of these receptors remain unknown. TCRdb redid the calling of the reads with MiXCR, one entry per CDR3 protein. The sample carries around 300,000 distinct CDR3 sequences, under 25% recorded once. The material sequenced was cultured PBMCs, taken from culture after CMV antigen stimulation. The receptor source for this set is a human donor in good health (CMV status not recorded). Some clones in this sample may be carry-over from other donors' samples.

V is TRBV28 and J is TRBJ2-7; weak D call: TRBD2 (5 bases). The V end lost 6 bases, the J end lost 4 bases, and 13 bases lay between the germline ends. The CDR3 sequence is 13 residues long. The V gene's germline CDR1 is MDHEN and CDR2 SYDVKM. CDR3 protein: CASSFGLVYEQYF. The CDR3 DNA reads as TGTGCCAGCAGCTTTGGACTGGTTTACGAGCAGTACTTC.

This clonotype was picked up many times. The chain employs TRBV6-5 and TRBJ2-3, with D unclear. The CDR3 spans 12 residues. With 2 bases removed from V and 1 base from J, the gap between germline ends came to 1 base. The V gene's germline CDR1 is MNHEY and CDR2 SVGAGI. CDR3 in amino acids: CASSYGTDTQYF. The DNA for the CDR3 is TGTGCCAGCAGTTACGGCACAGATACGCAGTATTTT.

This clonotype showed up just a few times. The CDR3 DNA follows: TGTGCCAGCAGCGTACGACAGGGGTACGAGCAGTACGTC. Protein sequence: CASSVRQGYEQYV. The chain carries TRBV7-8 and TRBJ2-7, with 8 bases fitting TRBD1. With 5 bases clipped from V and 4 bases from J, the junction kept 4 bases outside the gene matches. This CDR3 has 13 amino acids. Looked up from germline, CDR1 is SGHVS and CDR2 is FQNEAQ.

The chain combines TRBV5-6 with TRBJ1-1, with D possibly TRBD1 on 6 matching bases. The V end was cut by 4 bases, the J end by 1 base, with 26 bases between. CDR3 length equals 19 residues. In germline, CDR1 is SGHDT, CDR2 YYEEEE. The DNA for the CDR3 is TGTGCCAGCAGCCCATTGGAGGGGCGGGGGGCCTATCGGAACACTGAAGCTTTCTTT. Protein product: CASSPLEGRGAYRNTEAFF.

Only a few counts were recorded for this clonotype. This chain uses TRBV11-2 with TRBJ2-7, with TRBD2 identical over 7 bases. Germline V gives CDR1 SGHAT, CDR2 FQNNGV. The CDR3 length is 15 residues. The V segment lost 0 bases and the J segment 2 bases; nucleotides outside the gene matches: 4. The CDR3 DNA reads TGTGCCAGCAGCTTAGAGGCGGGAGTCCCCTACGAGCAGTACTTC. Protein: CASSLEAGVPYEQYF.

The V gene is TRBV28, the J gene TRBJ2-6; no reliable D call. V was trimmed by 2 bases and J by 2 bases, leaving 4 bases between them. Germline-derived CDR1 and CDR2 are MDHEN and SYDVKM. This CDR3 is 14 amino acids long. The CDR3 sequence is CASSLQAGANVLTF. The CDR3 region has the DNA TGTGCCAGCAGTTTACAGGCTGGGGCCAACGTCCTGACTTTC.

In the case of this clonotype: A much larger clone lies a single base off, so this may be a read error. It is likely a read error, because the conserved phenylalanine at the end of the CDR3 is missing. This chain connects TRBV6-1 to TRBJ2-1; D is uncertain. The V end was cut by 1 base, the J end by 9 bases, with 13 bases between. The germline gives CDR1 MNHNS, CDR2 SASEGT. The CDR3 runs to 14 residues. The CDR3 sequence is CASSEVLAVGEQFL. The CDR3 bases are TGTGCCAGCAGTGAAGTCTTGGCTGTCGGTGAGCAGTTCCTC.

In its sample, this clonotype was seen a few times. J is TRBJ2-2 and V is TRBV7-9; D is ambiguous. Germline values: CDR1 SEHNR, CDR2 FQNEAQ (reference sequence). The CDR3 totals 13 residues. V dropped 10 bases and J dropped 6 bases, with 15 bases sitting between them. The CDR3 loop reads CATPSRRAGELFF. As DNA, the CDR3 is TGTGCCACCCCGTCAAGAAGGGCCGGGGAGCTGTTTTTT.

The rearrangement joins TRBV4-1 to TRBJ2-1; a possible D gene is TRBD2 (6 bases). The V end was cut by 0 bases, the J end by 3 bases, with 12 bases between. This CDR3 is built from 16 residues. Per the germline V gene, CDR1 is MGHRA and CDR2 is YSYEKL. CDR3 sequence: CASSQEGRGGYNEQFF. As DNA, the CDR3 is TGCGCCAGCAGCCAAGAAGGGCGGGGAGGCTACAATGAGCAGTTCTTC.

This clonotype was seen ten or more times. This chain joins TRBV11-2 and TRBJ2-7, with D unresolved. Germline assignment: CDR1 SGHAT and CDR2 FQNNGV. The CDR3 length is 13 residues. V shed 0 bases and J shed 6 bases, with 9 bases lying between them. CDR3 nucleotide sequence: TGTGCCAGCAGCTTAGAAGTGTCGAGCGAGCAGTACGTC. It is translated as CASSLEVSSEQYV.

This clonotype was recorded a few times. J is TRBJ2-2 and V is TRBV12-3 or TRBV12-4, with 8 bases fitting TRBD1. V was pared by 7 bases and J by 5 bases, with 18 bases of the junction left unmatched. This CDR3 is 18 amino acids long. DNA of the CDR3: TGTGCCAGCACAAAGCCCCCAGGGGGCTTCAGAGGAACCGGGGAGCTGTTTTTT. Its protein product is CASTKPPGGFRGTGELFF.

The CDR3 region is CASSQGVASGWNEQFF. DNA of the CDR3: TGCGCCAGCAGCCAAGGGGTGGCTAGCGGATGGAATGAGCAGTTCTTC. The chain is built from TRBV4-1 and TRBJ2-1, with TRBD2 matching over 7 bases. This CDR3 has 16 amino acids. V shed 1 base, J shed 7 bases, and the junction held 10 bases outside the gene matches. CDR1 is MGHRA, CDR2 YSYEKL, per germline.

The V gene is TRBV7-8, the J gene TRBJ1-4; D remains ambiguous. The V end was cut by 2 bases, the J end by 5 bases, with 6 bases between. This CDR3 region has 13 residues. Germline-derived CDR1 and CDR2 are SGHVS and FQNEAQ. CDR3 protein: CASSLRWNEKLFF. The CDR3 coding sequence is TGTGCCAGCAGCTTAAGGTGGAATGAAAAACTGTTTTTT.

The genes are TRBV20-1 and TRBJ2-7; D is unclear. The germline V gene has CDR1 DFQATT and CDR2 SNEGSKA (reference sequence). The CDR3 loop spans 12 amino acids. Trimming pared 3 bases from V and 5 bases from J, leaving 11 bases between. CDR3 amino acids: CSASGPGHEQYF. The CDR3 coding sequence is TGCAGTGCTAGTGGGCCGGGCCACGAGCAGTACTTC.

The chain uses TRBV29-1 and TRBJ1-1; tentatively, D is TRBD1 (6 bases). V was clipped by 4 bases and J by 7 bases, with 16 bases between them. Per the germline V gene, CDR1 is SQVTM and CDR2 is ANQGSEA. The CDR3 consists of 13 residues. CDR3 bases: TGCAGCGTTGTCCCACAGGGAGGGGATGAAGCTTTCTTT. Translated, it gives CSVVPQGGDEAFF.